This T cell receptor gamma chain was profiled in a study of human gamma delta and Vdelta1 T cells. The germline V gene encodes CDR1 EGSNGY and CDR2 YDSYNSKV. V was clipped by 0 bases and J by 3 bases; unmatched bases: 5. This CDR3 is 14 amino acids long. TCRdb applied CATT to the PCR reads for clone calling. The table lists several thousand gamma-chain clones, 45% of them singletons. On this clone itself: Its antigen is as yet unknown. In the same sample, other DNA sequences code for this CDR3.

Sample: Vdelta1 gamma-delta T cells from blood grown in culture (DOT cells). The receptor comes from a human donor in good health. This rearrangement joins TRGV2 to TRGJ1 or TRGJ2. The CDR3 nucleotides are TGTGCCACCTGGGACGGGCCTAGTTATTATAAGAAACTCTTT. Its translation is CATWDGPSYYKKLF.